This T cell receptor beta chain derives from a study of blood T cell repertoires in COVID-19. Authors' processing steps: Reference gene primer amplification gave nucleated cell count estimates. The protocol was immunoSEQ multiplex PCR, while the TCRdb copy is restricted to in-frame clones and leaves out a portion. V and J calls plus clone size are reproduced from that table; the DNA served to infer D and trimming. The sample carries about 120,000 clones, about 85% recorded once. This TCR was sampled from a man aged 35 to 55 with acute or convalescent COVID-19. Sequenced: peripheral blood.

The CDR3 region has the DNA TGTGCCAGCAGCTTACAGGGATCTGACGAGCAGTACTTC. Protein: CASSLQGSDEQYF. The chain carries TRBV7-3 and TRBJ2-7, with TRBD1 as a possible D gene (5 bases). Trimming took 2 bases from V and 5 from J, leaving 10 bases between them. CDR3 length: 13 residues. Germline CDR1 SGHTA, CDR2 FQGTGA. Filled out from reference TRBV7-3 and TRBJ2-7, the complete variable domain reads GAGVSQTPSNKVTEKGKYVELRCDPISGHTALYWYRQSLGQGPEFLIYFQGTGAADDSGLPNDRFFAVRPEGSVSTLKIQRTERGDSAVYLCASSLQGSDEQYFGPGTRLTVT.